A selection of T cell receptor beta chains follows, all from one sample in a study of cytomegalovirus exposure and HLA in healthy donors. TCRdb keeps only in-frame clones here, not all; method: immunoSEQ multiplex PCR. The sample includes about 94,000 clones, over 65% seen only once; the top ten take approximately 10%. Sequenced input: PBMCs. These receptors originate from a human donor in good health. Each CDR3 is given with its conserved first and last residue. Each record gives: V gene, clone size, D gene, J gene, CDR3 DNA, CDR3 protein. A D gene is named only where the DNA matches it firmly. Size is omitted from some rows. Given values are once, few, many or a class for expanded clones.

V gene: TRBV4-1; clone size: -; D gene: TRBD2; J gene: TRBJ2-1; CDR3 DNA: TGCGCCAGCAGCCATGTGGGCATGAAGGGAGGGCCGAGCTCCTACAATGAGCAGTTCTTC; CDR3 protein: CASSHVGMKGGPSSYNEQFF
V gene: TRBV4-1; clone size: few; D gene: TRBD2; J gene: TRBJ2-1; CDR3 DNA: TGCGCCAGCAGCCAACCCGGGACTAGCGGGAGCGATGAGCAGTTCTTC; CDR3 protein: CASSQPGTSGSDEQFF
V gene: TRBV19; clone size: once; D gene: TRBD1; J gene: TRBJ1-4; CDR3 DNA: TGTGCCAGTAGTTCCCGGGACAGGCAGAATGAAAAACTGTTTTTT; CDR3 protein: CASSSRDRQNEKLFF
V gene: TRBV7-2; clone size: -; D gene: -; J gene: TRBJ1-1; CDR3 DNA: TGTGCCAGCAGCCCCCGTTCCACTGAAGCTTTCTTT; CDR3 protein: CASSPRSTEAFF
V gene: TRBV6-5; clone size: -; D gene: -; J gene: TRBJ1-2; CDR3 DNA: TGTGCCGTCTCGGGGGGGCCCGGGGGCTACACCTTC; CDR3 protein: CAVSGGPGGYTF
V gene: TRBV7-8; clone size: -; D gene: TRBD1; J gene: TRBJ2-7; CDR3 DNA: TGTGCCAGCAGCTCCGGGACAGGCTCCTACGAGCAGTACTTC; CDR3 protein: CASSSGTGSYEQYF
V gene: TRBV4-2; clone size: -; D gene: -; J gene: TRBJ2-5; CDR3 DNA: TGTGCCAGCAGCCTCCAAAGGCGGGACGGGGAGACCCAGTACTTC; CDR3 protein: CASSLQRRDGETQYF
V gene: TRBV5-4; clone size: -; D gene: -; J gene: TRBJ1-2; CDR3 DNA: TGTGCCAGCAGCTTGTTCCGGGGGGCGGGCTATGGCTACACCTTC; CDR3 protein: CASSLFRGAGYGYTF
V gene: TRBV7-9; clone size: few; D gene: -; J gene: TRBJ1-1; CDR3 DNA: TGTGCCAGCAGCCCTCCCCCTTCAGGCCGCTATGTTGAAGCTTTCTTT; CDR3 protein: CASSPPPSGRYVEAFF
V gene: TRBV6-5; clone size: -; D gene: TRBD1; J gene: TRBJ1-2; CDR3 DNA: TGTGCCAGCAGTTACTCCCGGACAGGGGACTATGGCTACACCTTC; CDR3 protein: CASSYSRTGDYGYTF